The TCR beta chain under discussion was sequenced for a study of shared clonotypes between healthy human individuals. Deep was the level used in running the assay. Some clones are missing from TCRdb's copy, which holds only in-frame ones; the method was immunoSEQ multiplex PCR. The sample includes more than 2 million clones, under 97% seen only once; the top ten take less than 0.15%. The CDR3 is 15 amino acids. Germline V CDR1 and CDR2: WNHNN, SYGVQD (reference sequence). The ends lost 0 bases at V and 6 bases at J; junction bases unmatched: 4. Study-wide findings and caveats: Specimens sampled were limited to blood, with tissue repertoires likely differing. Of the naive CD4 clonotypes, approximately 5% were shared across several donors. Represented diversity, genetic and exposure-history alike, was limited by few donors.

As for this clone: Its specificity is unknown. This specimen includes other DNA sequences encoding the same CDR3.

Sequencing used naive CD4+ T cells sorted from blood. Subset given: CD45RA+ positively selected. The V gene is TRBV10-1, the J gene TRBJ2-7; 11 bases match TRBD2. This clonotype was sampled from a man younger than 35 in good health. The CDR3 loop reads CASSESLAGGSEQYF. CDR3 DNA sequence: TGCGCCAGCAGTGAGTCATTAGCGGGAGGGTCCGAGCAGTACTTC.